This T cell receptor beta chain was captured by sequencing in a study of blood T cell repertoires in COVID-19 (dated by TCRdb to 2020 to 2022). About the full investigation: Collaborator samples came from the United States, Italy and Spain and covered acute and convalescent phases of COVID-19. Samples were obtained from the ongoing ImmuneRACE study (first 160 participants) and from over 1,000 subjects provided by 6 global collaborators. A freely available public database, intended as a resource for researchers studying the immune response to SARS-CoV-2, is where the repertoires were released. Where HLA class I and class II types were available, the types were taken from metadata supplied by the sample provider, not from assay-based typing. The sample metadata nearly always contained a de-identified subject ID, COVID-19 status, age in years and sex. Deeply sampled blood TCRbeta repertoires from subjects exposed to, actively infected with, or recovered from COVID-19 were included in the dataset. The prospective study material was composed of cDNA or gDNA derived from T cells, B-cell-depleted T cells, or PBMCs. General conclusions and limits of the study: How much clinical and demographic metadata was included differed by source and by participant, and the metadata was provided uncurated.

The collaborating institutions used their own protocols to collect whole blood in K2EDTA tubes. For TCRbeta analysis, collaborator samples were shipped as frozen whole blood, as isolated PBMCs, or as DNA extracted from either sample type. The immunoSEQ Assay, a bias-controlled multiplex PCR, was used to amplify TCRbeta CDR3 regions from genomic DNA. For the original study's pipeline: The number of nucleated cells in each sample was estimated by amplification of reference gene primers within the assay. Sequence reads were collapsed and filtered to measure the absolute abundance of every unique TCRbeta CDR3 rearrangement. For each sample, productive Simpson clonality was calculated by taking the square root of Simpson's diversity index across productive rearrangements. The table was pulled from immuneACCESS by TCRdb, which kept in-frame rearrangements only. Such tables lose some clones; where checked, under half of the loss comes from unresolved V genes, and the rest has no known cause. For V, J and clone size, that table is used; D and trimming come from the DNA. This sample gives some 98,000 clones in total; under 90% of them show up just once. Around a fifth of the sample rests with the top ten.

Comment on this clone: This clone's antigen is unknown. No base quality values were provided; no much bigger clone lies one nucleotide off.

From a lookup of the germline V gene, CDR1 and CDR2 are SGHAT and FQNNGV. The CDR3 runs 14 amino acids, cysteine and phenylalanine included. Only the CDR3 portion is preserved as DNA: 42 bases, with reading frame beginning at the first base. The germline V and J ends show losses of 5 bases and 2 bases respectively, and no gene match explains 5 bases of the junction. The sequencing input was peripheral blood. The receptor chain draws on TRBV11-2 and TRBJ2-7; 8 bases in the junction line up with TRBD2. This TCR was sampled from a human donor in a cohort sampled during active COVID-19. The CDR3 protein is CASSALLAAYEQYF. The nucleotides are TGTGCCAGCAGCGCGTTACTAGCGGCCTACGAGCAGTACTTC.